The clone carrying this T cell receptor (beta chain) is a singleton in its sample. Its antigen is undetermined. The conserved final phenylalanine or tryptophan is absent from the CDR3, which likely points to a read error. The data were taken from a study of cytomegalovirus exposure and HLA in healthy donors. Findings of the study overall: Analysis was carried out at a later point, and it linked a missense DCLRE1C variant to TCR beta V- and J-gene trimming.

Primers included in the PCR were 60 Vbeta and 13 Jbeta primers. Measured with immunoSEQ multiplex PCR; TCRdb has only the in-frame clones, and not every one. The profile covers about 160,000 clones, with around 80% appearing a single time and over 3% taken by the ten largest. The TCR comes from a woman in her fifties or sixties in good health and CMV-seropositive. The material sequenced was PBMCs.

The CDR3 coding sequence is TGTGCCAGCAGCCTAGAAGGACAGGGAGGATATGGCTACACCCTC. Translation: CASSLEGQGGYGYTL. V gene TRBV9 combines with J gene TRBJ1-2; 8 bases are a match to TRBD1. This CDR3 comprises 15 residues. The V gene end was trimmed by 4 bases and the J gene end by 5 bases; junction bases not matched to a gene: 10. Germline V lookup: CDR1 SGDLS, CDR2 YYNGEE.